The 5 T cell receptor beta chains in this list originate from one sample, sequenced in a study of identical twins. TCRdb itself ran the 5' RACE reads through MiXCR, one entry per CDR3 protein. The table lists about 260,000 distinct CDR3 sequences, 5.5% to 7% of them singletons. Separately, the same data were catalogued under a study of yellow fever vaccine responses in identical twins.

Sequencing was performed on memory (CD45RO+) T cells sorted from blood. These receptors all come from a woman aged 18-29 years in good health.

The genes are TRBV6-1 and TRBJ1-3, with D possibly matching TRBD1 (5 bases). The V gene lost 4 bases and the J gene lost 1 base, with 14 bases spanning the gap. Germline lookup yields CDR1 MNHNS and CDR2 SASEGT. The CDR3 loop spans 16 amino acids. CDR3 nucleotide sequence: TGTGCCAGCAGTGCCACGACAGACTCATCTGGAAACACCATATATTTT. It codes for CASSATTDSSGNTIYF.

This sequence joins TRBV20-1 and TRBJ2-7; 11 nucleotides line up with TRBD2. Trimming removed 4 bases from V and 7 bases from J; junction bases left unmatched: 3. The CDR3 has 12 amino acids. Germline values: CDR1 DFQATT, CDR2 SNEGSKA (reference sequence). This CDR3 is CSAKLAGEEQYV. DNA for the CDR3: TGCAGTGCTAAACTAGCGGGGGAAGAGCAGTACGTC.

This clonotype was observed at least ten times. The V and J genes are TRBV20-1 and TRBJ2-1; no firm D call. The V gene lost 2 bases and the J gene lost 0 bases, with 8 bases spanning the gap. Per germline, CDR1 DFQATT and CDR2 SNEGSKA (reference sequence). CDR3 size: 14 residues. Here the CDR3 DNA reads TGCAGTGCTAGATGGGATGGCTCCTACAATGAGCAGTTCTTC. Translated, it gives CSARWDGSYNEQFF.

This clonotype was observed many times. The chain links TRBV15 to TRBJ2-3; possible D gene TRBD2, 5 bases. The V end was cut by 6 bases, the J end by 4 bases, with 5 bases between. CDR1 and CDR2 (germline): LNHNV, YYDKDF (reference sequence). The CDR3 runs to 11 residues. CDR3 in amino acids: CATRGADTQYF. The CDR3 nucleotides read TGTGCCACCAGGGGAGCAGATACGCAGTATTTT.

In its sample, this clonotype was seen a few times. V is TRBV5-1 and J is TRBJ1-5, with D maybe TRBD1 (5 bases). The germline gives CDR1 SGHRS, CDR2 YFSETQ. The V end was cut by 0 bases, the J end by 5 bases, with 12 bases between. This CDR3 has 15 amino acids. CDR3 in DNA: TGCGCCAGCAGCTTGGACGGGGGTGCGGATCAGCCCCAGCATTTT. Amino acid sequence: CASSLDGGADQPQHF.